This T cell receptor beta chain appears in the sequencing data of a study of blood T cell repertoires in COVID-19. Background on the study: Material from acute and convalescent COVID-19 was sourced from the United States, Italy and Spain.

Trimming left V 4 bases short and J 7 bases short, with 15 bases between. CDR1 and CDR2 from the germline V gene are SGHNT and YYREEE (reference sequence). This CDR3 is 14 amino acids long. The data were produced by immunoSEQ multiplex PCR, yet TCRdb's version contains in-frame clones alone and is incomplete. Of about 81,000 clones in the sample, more than 70% were seen once. Sequenced input: peripheral blood. The clonotype originates from a human donor in a cohort sampled during active COVID-19. The chain combines TRBV5-4 with TRBJ2-1; D perhaps matches TRBD1 (7 bases). DNA of the CDR3: TGTGCCAGCAGCCGGCAACAGGGGAGGAATGAGCAGTTCTTC. Amino acids: CASSRQQGRNEQFF.